The 27 T cell receptor beta chains reported below all come from one sample, sequenced in a study of shared clonotypes between healthy human individuals. The protocol was immunoSEQ multiplex PCR, while the TCRdb copy is restricted to in-frame clones and leaves out a portion. Of under 1 million clones in the sample, 90% to 98% are singletons; the top ten hold less than 0.25%. Selected positively for CCR7 and CD45RO-negative, naive CD8 cells excluded terminally differentiated effector memory CD45RA+ cells. Sample: naive CD8+ T cells sorted from blood. Receptors were obtained from a man aged 30 to 45 in good health.

The chain employs TRBV4-1 and TRBJ1-4; D may be TRBD1 (5 bases). CDR3 size: 13 residues. V dropped 5 bases and J dropped 5 bases, with 9 bases sitting between them. In germline, CDR1 is MGHRA, CDR2 YSYEKL. The CDR3 protein is CASSSGRNEKLFF. The CDR3 DNA reads TGCGCCAGCAGCTCGGGACGGAATGAAAAACTGTTTTTT.

V usage is TRBV5-1 and J usage is TRBJ2-7, with D hard to call. Trimming left V 2 bases short and J 1 base short, with 13 bases between. This CDR3 is 15 amino acids long. Per the germline V gene, CDR1 is SGHRS and CDR2 is YFSETQ. Written as DNA, the CDR3 is TGCGCCAGCAGCTTTGACACGGTTGGTTCCTACGAGCAGTACTTC. It encodes CASSFDTVGSYEQYF.

This clone came up once. The genes are TRBV7-6 and TRBJ1-1; 7 positions agree with TRBD1. J was trimmed by 5 bases and V by 5 bases; bases with no gene match: 2. CDR3 length: 12 residues. The germline gives CDR1 SGHVS, CDR2 FNYEAQ. CDR3 nucleotide sequence: TGTGCCAGCAGCCCACAGGGGACTGAAGCTTTCTTT. Its translation is CASSPQGTEAFF.

The CDR3 loop is CASSFGGSIDNEQFF. CDR3 DNA: TGTGCCAGCAGCTTCGGCGGGAGCATCGACAATGAGCAGTTCTTC. The V call is TRBV7-9, the J call TRBJ2-1; 7 bases match TRBD2. CDR1 and CDR2 (germline): SEHNR, FQNEAQ (reference sequence). V shed 3 bases and J 5 bases; nucleotides not matched to a gene: 7. The CDR3 extends over 15 amino acids.

The rearrangement links TRBV18 to TRBJ1-2, with a weak D call TRBD1 (5 bases). V lost 3 bases and J lost 4, with 12 bases in between. Germline V lookup: CDR1 KGHSH, CDR2 LQKENI. This CDR3 is 14 amino acids long. The CDR3 DNA sequence: TGTGCCAGCTCACCGGACACCGGGGTCTATGGCTACACCTTC. It specifies CASSPDTGVYGYTF.

The chain couples TRBV6-1 to TRBJ2-7; 9 bases agree with TRBD1. Germline values: CDR1 MNHNS, CDR2 SASEGT. Trimming removed 3 bases from V and 1 base from J; junction bases left unmatched: 10. This CDR3 has 17 residues. The CDR3 loop is CASSDNFGQGTSYEQYF. CDR3 DNA: TGTGCCAGCAGTGATAATTTTGGACAGGGGACTTCCTACGAGCAGTACTTC.

V usage is TRBV10-3 and J usage is TRBJ2-7; 10 bases are a match to TRBD1. With V trimmed by 6 bases and J by 3 bases, 11 bases remained unmatched. This CDR3 is built from 16 residues. Germline V gene data show CDR1 as ENHRY and CDR2 as SYGVKD. In DNA form, the CDR3 reads TGTGCCATCAGCCCGAACCTCCGGGACAGGGGCTACGAGCAGTACTTC. Translating it yields CAISPNLRDRGYEQYF.

This chain uses TRBV4-1 with TRBJ2-3; D might be TRBD1 or TRBD2, each matching 5 bases. The germline V gene has CDR1 MGHRA and CDR2 YSYEKL. V was cut by 4 bases and J by 4 bases, with 15 bases left in between. The CDR3 sequence is 15 residues long. The chain's CDR3 is CASSPGTLLADTQYF. CDR3 DNA: TGCGCCAGCAGCCCTGGGACCCTTCTCGCAGATACGCAGTATTTT.

This sequence joins TRBV30 and TRBJ1-3; D perhaps matches TRBD1 (6 bases). Germline CDR1 is GTSNPN and CDR2 is SVGIG (reference sequence). There are 16 residues in the CDR3. Between the trimmed V and J ends, which lost 3 bases and 0 bases, there was a span of 15 bases. The CDR3 DNA is TGTGCCTGGAGCGTGCATGGGGGCTTCTCTGGAAACACCATATATTTT. Amino acid sequence: CAWSVHGGFSGNTIYF.

The CDR3 DNA is TGTGCCAGCAGTTTAAGGGATCGAGTCAATCAGCCCCAGCATTTT. This sequence encodes CASSLRDRVNQPQHF. The J gene is TRBJ1-5, the V gene TRBV28; D gene ambiguous. Germline V lookup: CDR1 MDHEN, CDR2 SYDVKM. The CDR3 consists of 15 residues. V lost 2 bases, J lost 3 bases, and 11 bases lay in between.

About this clone itself: The same CDR3 can be traced to other DNA sequences in this sample. The V and J genes are TRBV7-9 and TRBJ1-1; D unresolved. The CDR3 has 12 residues. Germline CDR1 and CDR2: SEHNR and FQNEAQ (reference sequence). V lost 6 bases and J lost 1, with 6 bases in between. CDR3 nucleotides: TGTGCCAGCAGACGCGGGAACACTGAAGCTTTCTTT. Protein: CASRRGNTEAFF.

The rearrangement uses TRBV6-1 and TRBJ2-1; no clear D. This CDR3 is built from 14 residues. Germline V gene lookup returns CDR1 MNHNS and CDR2 SASEGT. The V and J ends lost 6 bases and 0 bases respectively, with 9 bases between them. CDR3 sequence reads: CASRRLNSYNEQFF. The CDR3 bases are TGTGCCAGCAGGCGACTTAACTCCTACAATGAGCAGTTCTTC.

The chain couples TRBV4-1 to TRBJ1-4, with 8 bases matching TRBD1. With V trimmed by 5 bases and J by 0 bases, 11 bases remained unmatched. The CDR3 contains 18 residues. The germline V gene encodes CDR1 MGHRA and CDR2 YSYEKL. The CDR3 DNA follows: TGCGCCAGCAGCTACAGCCCAGGACAGGGACCAACTAATGAAAAACTGTTTTTT. Translating it yields CASSYSPGQGPTNEKLFF.

J is TRBJ2-1 and V is TRBV28, with 8 positions matching TRBD1. V dropped 4 bases and J dropped 9; count of bases not matched to a gene: 5. Germline V gives CDR1 MDHEN, CDR2 SYDVKM. This CDR3 comprises 13 residues. This CDR3 is CASSSAGGLEQFF. The CDR3, as DNA: TGTGCCAGCAGTTCAGCAGGGGGCCTTGAGCAGTTCTTC.

In this sample, this clone turned up once. Other nucleotide sequences in the sample specify the same CDR3. This chain joins TRBV7-9 and TRBJ2-7, with 7 bases matching TRBD1. With 6 bases clipped from V and 3 bases from J, the junction kept 5 bases outside the gene matches. Germline V gene sequence: CDR1 SEHNR, CDR2 FQNEAQ (reference sequence). The CDR3 is 13 residues long. CDR3 amino acids: CASSPTGLYEQYF. DNA of the CDR3: TGTGCCAGCAGTCCGACAGGGCTCTACGAGCAGTACTTC.

The V gene is TRBV7-9, the J gene TRBJ2-7, with D uncertain. V was trimmed by 0 bases and J by 9 bases, leaving 18 bases between them. Germline CDR1 and CDR2: SEHNR and FQNEAQ (reference sequence). There are 15 residues in the CDR3. CDR3 in amino acids: CASSLAGPKDFVQYF. CDR3 nucleotide sequence: TGTGCCAGCAGCTTAGCTGGGCCAAAAGACTTCGTGCAGTACTTC. Together with reference TRBV7-9 and TRBJ2-7, the CDR3 gives the full variable domain: DTGVSQNPRHKITKRGQNVTFRCDPISEHNRLYWYRQTLGQGPEFLTYFQNEAQLEKSRLLSDRFSAERPKGSFSTLEIQRTEQGDSAMYLCASSLAGPKDFVQYFGPGTRLTVT.

The chain recombines TRBV7-2 with TRBJ1-1, with a possible D match to TRBD1 (6 bases). From germline, CDR1 is SGHTA and CDR2 FQGNSA. The germline V and J ends were trimmed by 1 base and 4 bases, with 7 bases remaining between them. The CDR3 contains 13 residues. The CDR3 sequence: CASSLEGGTEAFF. The CDR3 coding sequence is TGTGCCAGCAGCTTAGAAGGGGGCACTGAAGCTTTCTTT.

The chain employs TRBV4-1 and TRBJ2-2, with 10 positions matching TRBD2. The V gene end was trimmed by 0 bases and the J gene end by 5 bases; junction bases not matched to a gene: 12. There are 19 residues in the CDR3. CDR1 is MGHRA, CDR2 YSYEKL, per germline. The CDR3 nucleotides read TGCGCCAGCAGCCAAGATCTTGGCCTAGCGGGAGTAGGAACCGGGGAGCTGTTTTTT. It codes for CASSQDLGLAGVGTGELFF.

The chain joins TRBV29-1 to TRBJ1-1, with unresolved D. The CDR3 sequence is 12 residues long. The germline V and J ends were trimmed by 6 bases and 6 bases, with 14 bases remaining between them. CDR1 is SQVTM and CDR2 is ANQGSEA in the germline V gene. Written as DNA, the CDR3 is TGCAGCGTCCCCGACCTGAGGGCTGAAGCTTTCTTT. This sequence encodes CSVPDLRAEAFF. Full variable domain (remainder filled in from reference TRBV29-1 and TRBJ1-1): SAVISQKPSRDICQRGTSLTIQCQVDSQVTMMFWYRQQPGQSLTLIATANQGSEATYESGFVIDKFPISRPNLTFSTLTVSNMSPEDSSIYLCSVPDLRAEAFFGQGTRLTVV.

The chain couples TRBV15 to TRBJ2-7; unclear D gene. The CDR3 consists of 15 residues. Germline V gene data show CDR1 as LNHNV and CDR2 as YYDKDF (reference sequence). With 1 base removed from V and 2 bases from J, the gap between germline ends came to 12 bases. CDR3 coding DNA: TGTGCCACCAGCAGAGCTTCTTCCGGGCCCTACGAGCAGTACTTC. The encoded protein is CATSRASSGPYEQYF.

The chain recombines TRBV9 with TRBJ2-1; D unclear. With 4 bases removed from V and 3 bases from J, the gap between germline ends came to 17 bases. This CDR3 contains 16 residues. From germline, CDR1 is SGDLS and CDR2 YYNGEE. In DNA, the CDR3 is TGTGCCAGCAGCACCCCTAGGGTGGGATTCTACAATGAGCAGTTCTTC. Translation: CASSTPRVGFYNEQFF.

This clone was picked up one time. This rearrangement joins TRBV29-1 to TRBJ2-5; D not resolved. There are 13 residues in the CDR3. With 4 bases removed from V and 1 base from J, the gap between germline ends came to 10 bases. Germline-derived CDR1 and CDR2 are SQVTM and ANQGSEA. CDR3 nucleotide sequence: TGCAGCGTTGGGTTTGCGTCCCAAGAGACCCAGTACTTC. Residues: CSVGFASQETQYF. Full variable domain (missing parts from reference TRBV29-1 and TRBJ2-5): SAVISQKPSRDICQRGTSLTIQCQVDSQVTMMFWYRQQPGQSLTLIATANQGSEATYESGFVIDKFPISRPNLTFSTLTVSNMSPEDSSIYLCSVGFASQETQYFGPGTRLLVL.

The chain is built from TRBV11-3 and TRBJ2-1; D is unresolved. Trimming removed 1 base from V and 1 base from J, with 17 bases in between. The CDR3 is made up of 18 amino acids. Germline V gives CDR1 SGHNT, CDR2 YENEEA. The CDR3 coding sequence is TGTGCCAGCAGCTTAGCCCCCCTGGGTACCGCGTCCTACAATGAGCAGTTCTTC. Its translation is CASSLAPLGTASYNEQFF.

J is TRBJ2-1 and V is TRBV7-9; the D is unclear. Trimming removed 1 base at V and 12 bases at J, with 22 bases between. The CDR3 runs to 16 residues. Germline values: CDR1 SEHNR, CDR2 FQNEAQ (reference sequence). The CDR3 bases are TGTGCCAGCAGCTTAGGCGGCCAGATAGTCCGGGTCGGGCAGTTCTTC. This sequence encodes CASSLGGQIVRVGQFF.

The chain combines TRBV6-6 with TRBJ2-1; 8 positions match TRBD2. CDR1 is MNHNY and CDR2 is SVGAGI in the germline V gene (reference sequence). V dropped 8 bases and J dropped 9; count of bases not matched to a gene: 6. The CDR3 consists of 12 residues. The CDR3 is CASLSGNGEQFF. The CDR3 DNA reads TGTGCCAGCCTTAGCGGGAATGGTGAGCAGTTCTTC.

Concerning this clone: Mismatch with germline at one junction end may stem from a read error. The rearrangement links TRBV7-9 to TRBJ2-7, with D maybe TRBD1 (7 bases). This CDR3 contains 13 residues. The germline V gene has CDR1 SEHNR and CDR2 FQNEAQ (reference sequence). For the CDR3, the DNA is TGTGCCAGCAGCACCCTCGGGGGCAGGGGGGCCCTCTTC. Protein product: CASSTLGGRGALF.

The chain couples TRBV6-5 to TRBJ1-1; D is perhaps TRBD1 (6 bases). The length of the CDR3 is 15 residues. Germline loops: CDR1 MNHEY, CDR2 SVGAGI. Trimming pared 3 bases from V and 0 bases from J, leaving 11 bases between. The CDR3 loop reads CASSYWQGLNTEAFF. CDR3 nucleotide sequence: TGTGCCAGCAGTTATTGGCAGGGGCTGAACACTGAAGCTTTCTTT.